This T cell receptor (beta chain) was recorded in a study of read filtering for tumor transcriptome and immune sequencing. About the study: R-ISS stage counts were 8 or 9 for I, roughly 15 for II, 7 for III.

From roughly 390 ng of RNA, a library with molecular barcoded alpha/delta and beta/gamma adaptors was made. From the reads, TCRdb called clonotypes with MiXCR, one entry per CDR3 protein. The sample includes 90,000 to 95,000 distinct CDR3 sequences, roughly a fifth of them seen just once. This clonotype was recorded at least ten times. This CDR3 is built from 12 residues. The germline CDR1 and CDR2 sequences are LNHNV and YYDKDF (reference sequence). V lost 9 bases and J lost 4, with 10 bases in between. This sequence joins TRBV15 and TRBJ2-1; a weak D match, TRBD1 (7 bases). Sequenced input: a population of CD138-negative cells sorted from bone marrow. This clonotype was sampled from a donor older than 35 with multiple myeloma. The CDR3, as DNA: TGTGCCACTCAGGGGGGATACAATGAGCAGTTCTTC. Translated, it gives CATQGGYNEQFF.